The 7 T cell receptor beta chains in this list originate from one sample, sequenced in a study of Graves' ophthalmopathy and Graves' hyperthyroidism. For repertoire sequencing, the TCR beta CDR3 regions were amplified from RNA transcripts. First-round RT-PCR with HTBI primers preceded a second-round multiplex PCR. TCRdb reanalysed the multiplex PCR reads using MiXCR and keeps one entry per CDR3 protein. The data contain over a million distinct CDR3 sequences, about two fifths of them singletons. Sequenced: peripheral blood or thyroid tissue (not recorded which). All receptors derive from an adult man with Graves' hyperthyroidism.

The V call is TRBV9, the J call TRBJ1-6; 8 bases are a match to TRBD1. CDR3 length: 16 amino acids. Germline V gene sequence: CDR1 SGDLS, CDR2 YYNGEE. V lost 4 bases to trimming and J lost 6 bases; unmatched junction nucleotides: 9. CDR3 amino acids: CASSSRQGSLNSPLHF. The CDR3 DNA follows: TGTGCCAGCAGCTCTCGACAGGGGAGTCTTAATTCACCCCTCCACTTT.

This clonotype was detected only a few times. This chain connects TRBV13 to TRBJ1-2; 8 bases map to TRBD1. This CDR3 has 12 amino acids. Per the germline V gene, CDR1 is PRHDT and CDR2 is FYEKMQ (reference sequence). V shed 4 bases, J shed 12 bases, and the junction held 7 bases outside the gene matches. The CDR3 DNA sequence: TGTGCCAGCAGCTACCAAGGACAGGGCAACACCTTC. Protein: CASSYQGQGNTF. Full variable domain (remainder filled in from reference TRBV13 and TRBJ1-2): AAGVIQSPRHLIKEKRETATLKCYPIPRHDTVYWYQQGPGQDPQFLISFYEKMQSDKGSIPDRFSAQQFSDYHSELNMSSLELGDSALYFCASSYQGQGNTFGSGTRLTVV.

This clonotype came up a few times. The V gene is TRBV14, the J gene TRBJ2-5, with D possibly TRBD2 on 6 matching bases. The CDR3 is made up of 14 amino acids. Germline V gene lookup returns CDR1 SGHDN and CDR2 FVKESK. V lost 4 bases and J 5 bases, leaving 14 bases between the germline ends. CDR3 bases: TGTGCCAGCAGCCTAAGGACTATTTGGGAGACCCAGTACTTC. It specifies CASSLRTIWETQYF.

This chain links TRBV19 with TRBJ1-4, with 7 bases identical to TRBD1. CDR1 and CDR2 (germline): LNHDA, SQIVND (reference sequence). This CDR3 contains 16 residues. J gave up 8 bases and V 5 bases, and 14 bases lay outside the gene matches. The CDR3 here is CASSGTAGFNFEKLFF. As DNA, the CDR3 is TGTGCCAGTAGTGGGACAGCAGGCTTTAACTTCGAAAAACTGTTTTTT. The whole variable domain, filled in from reference TRBV19 and TRBJ1-4, reads DGGITQSPKYLFRKEGQNVTLSCEQNLNHDAMYWYRQDPGQGLRLIYYSQIVNDFQKGDIAEGYSVSREKKESFPLTVTSAQKNPTAFYLCASSGTAGFNFEKLFFGSGTQLSVL.

The sample holds a few counts of this clonotype. The chain carries TRBV4-1 and TRBJ1-1; D ambiguous. This CDR3 has 11 residues. V dropped 0 bases and J dropped 7 bases, with 3 bases sitting between them. Per the germline V gene, CDR1 is MGHRA and CDR2 is YSYEKL. CDR3 in amino acids: CASSQEFEAFF. The CDR3 nucleotides read TGCGCCAGCAGCCAAGAGTTTGAAGCTTTCTTT.

This clonotype was counted ten times or more. V gene TRBV7-6 combines with J gene TRBJ2-2, with D tentatively TRBD2 (5 bases). This CDR3 spans 13 amino acids. V was shortened by 6 bases and J by 4 bases, with 9 bases between the two germline ends. Germline-derived CDR1 and CDR2 are SGHVS and FNYEAQ. CDR3: CASSFEGTGELFF. CDR3 in DNA: TGTGCCAGCAGTTTTGAGGGCACCGGGGAGCTGTTTTTT.

This clonotype has a handful of counts. This chain joins TRBV10-3 and TRBJ2-7; no reliable D call. The CDR3 length is 15 residues. Germline V gives CDR1 ENHRY, CDR2 SYGVKD. V lost 4 bases to trimming and J lost 3 bases, with 16 bases between them. CDR3 loop: CAISGTTKTLYEQYF. The CDR3 nucleotides are TGTGCCATCAGTGGGACCACCAAGACCCTCTACGAGCAGTACTTC.